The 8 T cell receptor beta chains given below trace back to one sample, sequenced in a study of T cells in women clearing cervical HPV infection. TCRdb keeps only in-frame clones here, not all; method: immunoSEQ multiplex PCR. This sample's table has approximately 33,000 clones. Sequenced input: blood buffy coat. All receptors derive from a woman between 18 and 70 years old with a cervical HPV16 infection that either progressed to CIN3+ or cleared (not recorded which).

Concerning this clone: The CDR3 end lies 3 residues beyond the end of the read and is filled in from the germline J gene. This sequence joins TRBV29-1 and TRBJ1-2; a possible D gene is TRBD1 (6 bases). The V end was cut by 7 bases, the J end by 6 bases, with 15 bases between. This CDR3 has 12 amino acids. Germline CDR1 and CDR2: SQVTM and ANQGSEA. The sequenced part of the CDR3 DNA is TGCAGCGCCGAAGGCCAGGGGCATGGC. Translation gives CSAEGQGHG. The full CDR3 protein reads CSAEGQGHGYTF.

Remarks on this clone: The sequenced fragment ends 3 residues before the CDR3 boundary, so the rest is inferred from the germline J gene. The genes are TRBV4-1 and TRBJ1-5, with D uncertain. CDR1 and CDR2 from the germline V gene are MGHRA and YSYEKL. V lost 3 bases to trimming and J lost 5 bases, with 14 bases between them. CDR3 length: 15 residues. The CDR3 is CASSQVFTRDQPQHF. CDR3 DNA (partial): TGCGCCAGCAGCCAGGTTTTCACAAGAGATCAGCCC.

The CDR3 here is CSARVGQGLSDTQYF. The part of the CDR3 DNA that was read is TGCAGTGCTAGGGTGGGACAGGGGTTATCAGATACG. The chain has TRBV20-1 and TRBJ2-3; 10 nucleotides match TRBD1. The CDR3 end falls 3 residues outside the read, so it is completed with the germline J gene. CDR3 size: 15 residues. From germline, CDR1 is DFQATT and CDR2 SNEGSKA (reference sequence). V dropped 3 bases and J dropped 4; count of bases not matched to a gene: 7.

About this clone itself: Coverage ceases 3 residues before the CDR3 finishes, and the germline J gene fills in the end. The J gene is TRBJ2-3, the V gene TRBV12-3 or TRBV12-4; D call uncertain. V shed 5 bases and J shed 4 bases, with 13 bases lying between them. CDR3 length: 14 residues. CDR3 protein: CASSPRSGSDTQYF. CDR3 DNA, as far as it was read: TGTGCCAGCAGTCCGCGATCCGGTTCAGATACG.

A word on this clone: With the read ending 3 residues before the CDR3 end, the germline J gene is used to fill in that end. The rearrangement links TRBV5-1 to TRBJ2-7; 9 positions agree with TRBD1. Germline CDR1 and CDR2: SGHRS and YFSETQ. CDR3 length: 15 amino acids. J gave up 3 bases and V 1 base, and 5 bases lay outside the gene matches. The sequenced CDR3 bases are TGCGCCAGCAGCTTGCCCGGGACAGGGAACTACGAG. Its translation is CASSLPGTGNYE. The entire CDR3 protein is CASSLPGTGNYEQYF.

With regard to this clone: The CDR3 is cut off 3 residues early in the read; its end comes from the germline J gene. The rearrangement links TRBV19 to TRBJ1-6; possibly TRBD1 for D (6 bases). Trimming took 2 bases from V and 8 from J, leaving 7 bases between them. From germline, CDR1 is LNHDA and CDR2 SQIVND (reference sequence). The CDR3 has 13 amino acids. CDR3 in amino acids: CASSIQGYSPLHF. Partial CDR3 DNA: TGTGCCAGTAGTATACAGGGGTATTCACCC. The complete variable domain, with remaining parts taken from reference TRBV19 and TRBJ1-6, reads DGGITQSPKYLFRKEGQNVTLSCEQNLNHDAMYWYRQDPGQGLRLIYYSQIVNDFQKGDIAEGYSVSREKKESFPLTVTSAQKNPTAFYLCASSIQGYSPLHFGNGTRLTVT.

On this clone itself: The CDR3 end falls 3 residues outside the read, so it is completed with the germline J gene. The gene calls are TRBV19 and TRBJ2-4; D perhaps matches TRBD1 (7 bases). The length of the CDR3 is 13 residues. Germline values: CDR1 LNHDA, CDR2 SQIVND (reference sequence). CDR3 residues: CASTYQGGYGQYF. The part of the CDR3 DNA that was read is TGTGCCAGTACTTATCAGGGGGGCTATGGT.

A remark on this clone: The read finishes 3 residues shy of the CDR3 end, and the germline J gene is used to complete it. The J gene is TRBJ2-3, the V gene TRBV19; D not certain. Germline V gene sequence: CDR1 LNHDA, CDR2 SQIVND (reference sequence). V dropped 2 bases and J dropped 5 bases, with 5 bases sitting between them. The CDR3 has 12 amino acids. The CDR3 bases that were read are TGTGCCAGTAGTATACCCGGAGATACG. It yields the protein CASSIPGDT. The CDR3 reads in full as CASSIPGDTQYF.